The TCR beta chain under discussion was sequenced for a study of blood T cell repertoires in COVID-19 (dated by TCRdb to 2018 to 2021). About the full investigation: Collaborator samples came from the United States, Italy and Spain and covered acute and convalescent phases of COVID-19. Nearly every sample came with metadata listing a de-identified subject ID, COVID-19 status, age in years and sex. The samples were drawn from two sources: the first 160 participants of the ongoing ImmuneRACE study, and over 950 subjects contributed by 6 global collaborators. Where available, HLA class I and class II types were taken from metadata supplied by the sample provider and were not determined by assay-based typing. The dataset comprised deeply sampled blood TCRbeta repertoires from subjects exposed to, actively infected with, or recovered from COVID-19. The material from the prospective study consisted of cDNA or gDNA derived from T cells, B-cell-depleted T cells, or PBMCs. The repertoires were released in a freely available public database meant as a resource for research on the immune response to SARS-CoV-2. Broad study findings and their caveats: Clinical and demographic metadata were provided uncurated, with the amount varying by source and participant.

Points on this clone: Its cognate antigen has yet to be identified. No quality values exist for individual bases; no much larger clone is one base distant.

TCRbeta CDR3 regions were amplified from genomic DNA using the immunoSEQ Assay, a bias-controlled multiplex PCR. The authors' analysis ran thus. The number of nucleated cells in each sample was estimated by amplification of reference gene primers within the assay. To quantify the absolute abundance of each unique TCRbeta CDR3 rearrangement, sequence reads were collapsed and filtered. For each sample, productive Simpson clonality was calculated by taking the square root of Simpson's diversity index across productive rearrangements. TCRdb obtained this table from immuneACCESS and retained in-frame rearrangements with V and J assigned. These tables miss some clones; where compared with another copy, unresolved V genes account for less than half of the shortfall, and the remainder is unexplained. For V, J and clone size, that table is used; D and trimming come from the DNA. Recorded for this sample are tens of thousands of clones; approximately 90% of them occurred a single time. Under 3% of the sample comes from the top ten.

CDR1 and CDR2, per the germline V gene (reference sequence), are LNHDA and SQIVND. V loses 2 bases of germline sequence and J loses 3 bases, and the interval between the two ends is 20 bases. Inclusive of the bounding cysteine and phenylalanine, the CDR3 is 17 residues long. Only CDR3 DNA remains: 51 bases, in frame from the first base. Each collaborating institution followed its own protocols to collect whole blood in K2EDTA tubes. For TCRbeta analysis, collaborators shipped samples as frozen whole blood, isolated PBMCs, or DNA extracted from either of those sample types. The receptor chain draws on TRBV19 and TRBJ2-7; a tentative D match to TRBD1 spans 8 bases. The sequence came from a woman in her forties or fifties with active or convalescent COVID-19. The sequenced material came from peripheral blood. The CDR3 region reads CASSISGGQGDLYEQYF. The DNA is TGTGCCAGTAGTATATCGGGAGGACAGGGAGACCTCTACGAGCAGTACTTC.